This T cell receptor beta chain was observed in a study of blood T cell repertoires in COVID-19 (dated by TCRdb to 2020 to 2021). For the wider study: Samples from collaborators originated in the United States, Italy and Spain and spanned both the acute and convalescent phases of COVID-19. The prospective study material was composed of cDNA or gDNA derived from T cells, B-cell-depleted T cells, or PBMCs. The dataset comprised deeply sampled blood TCRbeta repertoires from subjects exposed to, actively infected with, or recovered from COVID-19. The repertoires were released in a freely available public database intended as a resource for research on the immune response to SARS-CoV-2. Samples were obtained from the ongoing ImmuneRACE study (first 160 participants) and from about 1,300 subjects provided by 6 global collaborators. Nearly every sample came with metadata listing a de-identified subject ID, COVID-19 status, age in years and sex. Where available, HLA class I and class II types were taken from metadata supplied by the sample provider and were not determined by assay-based typing.

A remark on this clone: Its antigen target is currently unknown. Per-base quality was not reported, and no clone a single base away is much larger than it.

Beyond this particular receptor, the publication reports: How much clinical and demographic metadata was included differed by source and by participant, and the metadata was provided uncurated.

TCRbeta CDR3 regions were amplified from genomic DNA by means of the immunoSEQ Assay, a bias-controlled multiplex PCR. Under the source paper's analysis protocol: The number of nucleated cells in each sample was estimated by amplification of reference gene primers within the assay. Sequence reads were collapsed and filtered to measure the absolute abundance of every unique TCRbeta CDR3 rearrangement. For each sample, productive Simpson clonality was calculated by taking the square root of Simpson's diversity index across productive rearrangements. This is the immuneACCESS table as TCRdb keeps it, with only in-frame sequences that have V and J called. A part of the clones is gone; compared with another copy, unresolved V genes explain less than half, and the rest is unexplained. D and trimming come from the DNA, and the V and J calls and clone size come from that table. The sample has about 200,000 clones on record, 70% to 90% of them singletons. Clones ranked in the top ten supply 3.5% to 4% of the sample.

CDR1 and CDR2, looked up from the germline V gene, are LGHNA and YSLEER. The CDR3 sequence holds 12 residues, the cysteine and phenylalanine included. Only the CDR3 DNA stays, 36 bases, in frame from base 1. Trimming leaves V shorter by 4 bases and J shorter by 8 bases, with the junction holding 1 base beyond the gene matches. Participants in the prospective study were enrolled through a virtual design, were aged about 18 to 90 years, and lived in under 25 United States geographic areas. Cohort assignment in the prospective study relied on participant-reported clinical history from a screening survey and a study questionnaire. Each participant in the prospective study had whole blood, serum and a nasopharyngeal or oropharyngeal swab collected by mobile phlebotomists. Participants in the prospective study had the option to provide additional blood draws and questionnaires over a roughly 2-month period. Before DNA extraction, prospective study blood samples were shipped either frozen or at room temperature.

The sequence is built from TRBV4-3 and TRBJ2-1, with TRBD2 matching 8 junction bases. This clonotype originated in a woman aged 35 to 49 with acute COVID-19. Sequenced sample: PBMCs or T cells enriched from blood (not recorded which). The base sequence is TGCGCCAGCAGCCCGCGGGGGGATGAGCAGTTCTTC. It is translated as CASSPRGDEQFF.